Shown below are 12 T cell receptor beta chains from a single sample sequenced in a study of blood T cell repertoires in COVID-19. Some clones are missing from TCRdb's copy, which holds only in-frame ones; the method was immunoSEQ multiplex PCR. The profile shows about 320,000 clones, 65% to 90% of them singletons. The sample was peripheral blood. The receptors come from a human donor in a cohort sampled during active COVID-19.

This sequence joins TRBV9 and TRBJ2-7; D possibly corresponds to TRBD1 (6 bases). V was trimmed by 2 bases and J by 6 bases, leaving 15 bases between them. The CDR3 extends over 14 amino acids. CDR1 SGDLS and CDR2 YYNGEE come from the germline V gene. The chain's CDR3 is CASSVRGGVGEQYF. In nucleotides, the CDR3 is TGTGCCAGCAGCGTGAGAGGGGGAGTGGGCGAGCAGTACTTC.

CDR3 sequence reads: CASSPLRENYEQYF. Here the CDR3 DNA reads TGTGCCAGCAGTCCCTTAAGGGAGAACTACGAGCAGTACTTC. The chain links TRBV28 to TRBJ2-7, with a weak D call TRBD2 (5 bases). The CDR3 loop spans 14 amino acids. Germline assignment: CDR1 MDHEN and CDR2 SYDVKM. The V gene lost 5 bases and the J gene lost 3 bases, with 14 bases spanning the gap.

The sample holds one count of this clone. The chain combines TRBV10-3 with TRBJ1-2; TRBD1 matches at 9 bases. Germline V lookup: CDR1 ENHRY, CDR2 SYGVKD. The V and J ends lost 4 bases and 8 bases, in that order; junction bases with no gene match: 8. The CDR3 is 14 residues long. This chain's CDR3 is CAISGEDRGLGYTF. The DNA of the CDR3 is TGTGCCATCAGTGGGGAGGACAGGGGCCTGGGCTACACCTTC.

The chain joins TRBV6-5 to TRBJ1-2; D gene uncertain. V shed 6 bases and J shed 2 bases, with 10 bases lying between them. This CDR3 contains 13 residues. Per germline, CDR1 MNHEY and CDR2 SVGAGI. CDR3 in DNA: TGTGCCAGCAGATTAACAGTGAACTATGGCTACACCTTC. This gives the protein CASRLTVNYGYTF.

V and J are TRBV20-1 and TRBJ2-7; tentatively, D is TRBD1 (6 bases). This CDR3 spans 12 amino acids. Germline V lookup: CDR1 DFQATT, CDR2 SNEGSKA (reference sequence). V was cut by 3 bases and J by 10 bases, with 16 bases left in between. The DNA for the CDR3 is TGCAGTGCTAGTTTATCACAGGGCAGCCAGTACTTC. As protein: CSASLSQGSQYF.

V is TRBV6-5 and J is TRBJ1-5; D not certain. Germline CDR1 and CDR2: MNHEY and SVGAGI. The V end lost 5 bases, the J end lost 5 bases, and 13 bases lay between the germline ends. The CDR3 is made up of 14 amino acids. The chain's CDR3 is CASSKTPGYQPQHF. Here the CDR3 DNA reads TGTGCCAGCAGTAAAACTCCGGGATATCAGCCCCAGCATTTT.

The chain links TRBV5-1 to TRBJ1-2; tentative D call: TRBD1 (6 bases). CDR3 size: 17 residues. Germline V gene sequence: CDR1 SGHRS, CDR2 YFSETQ. V shed 4 bases and J shed 8 bases, with 27 bases lying between them. The CDR3 DNA follows: TGCGCCAGCAGCCCTAAAACAGTACAGGGCGTCAGGTCGGGCTACACCTTC. Translation: CASSPKTVQGVRSGYTF.

The rearrangement links TRBV27 to TRBJ1-6, with 7 bases identical to TRBD1. V trimming: 3 bases; J trimming: 6 bases; junction bases outside the gene matches: 5. Per germline, CDR1 MNHEY and CDR2 SMNVEV (reference sequence). This CDR3 contains 15 residues. This chain's CDR3 is CASSLGGTANSPLHF. DNA for the CDR3: TGTGCCAGCAGTTTGGGCGGGACAGCTAATTCACCCCTCCACTTT.

CDR3 sequence reads: CASSEAGQGPTDGYTF. The CDR3 nucleotides are TGTGCCAGCAGTGAAGCGGGACAAGGACCGACCGATGGCTACACCTTC. This chain uses TRBV6-1 with TRBJ1-2; D is possibly TRBD1 (6 bases). The CDR3 covers 16 residues. CDR1 and CDR2 from the germline V gene are MNHNS and SASEGT. Trimming cost V 0 bases and J 6 bases, with 17 bases left between them.

The chain carries TRBV6-5 and TRBJ1-6, with 8 bases aligning to TRBD1. Unmatched junction bases numbered 7, after V lost 6 bases and J lost 9 bases. Germline loops: CDR1 MNHEY, CDR2 SVGAGI. The length of the CDR3 is 14 residues. The CDR3 is CASRGDRWGSPLHF. The CDR3 nucleotides are TGTGCCAGCAGGGGGGACAGGTGGGGTTCACCCCTCCACTTT.

The V and J genes are TRBV7-8 and TRBJ1-4; the D gene is possibly TRBD1 (6 bases). From germline, CDR1 is SGHVS and CDR2 FQNEAQ. V was cut by 6 bases and J by 8 bases, with 16 bases left in between. The CDR3 has 14 residues. The CDR3: CASSSQGNSEKLFF. CDR3 sequence (DNA): TGTGCCAGCAGTTCACAGGGTAATTCCGAAAAACTGTTTTTT.

The V and J genes are TRBV7-8 and TRBJ1-4; 8 bases fit TRBD1. The germline V gene encodes CDR1 SGHVS and CDR2 FQNEAQ. J lost 7 bases, V lost 5 bases, and 9 bases had no gene match. This CDR3 contains 15 residues. The CDR3 region has the DNA TGTGCCAGCAGCCCCCGAACAGGGGGAAGTGAAAAACTGTTTTTT. Translating it yields CASSPRTGGSEKLFF.